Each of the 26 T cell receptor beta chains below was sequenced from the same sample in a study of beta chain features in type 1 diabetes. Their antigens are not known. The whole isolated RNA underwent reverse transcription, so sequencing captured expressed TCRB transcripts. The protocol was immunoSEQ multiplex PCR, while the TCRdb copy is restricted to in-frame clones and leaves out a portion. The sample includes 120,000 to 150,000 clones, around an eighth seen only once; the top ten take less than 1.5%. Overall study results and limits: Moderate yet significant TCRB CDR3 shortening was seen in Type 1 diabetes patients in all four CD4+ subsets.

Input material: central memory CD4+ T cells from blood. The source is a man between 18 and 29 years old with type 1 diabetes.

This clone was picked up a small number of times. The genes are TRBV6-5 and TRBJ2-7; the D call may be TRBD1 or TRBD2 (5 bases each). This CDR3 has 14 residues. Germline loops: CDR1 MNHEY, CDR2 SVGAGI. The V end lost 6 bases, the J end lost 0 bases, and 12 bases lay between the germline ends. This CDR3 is CASSSTGTSYEQYF. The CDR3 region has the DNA TGTGCCAGCAGCTCCACCGGGACCTCCTACGAGCAGTACTTC.

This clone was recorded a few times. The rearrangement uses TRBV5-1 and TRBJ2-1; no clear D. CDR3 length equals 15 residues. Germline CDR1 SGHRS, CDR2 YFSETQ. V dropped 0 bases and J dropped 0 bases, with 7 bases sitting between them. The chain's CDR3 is CASSLAESSYNEQFF. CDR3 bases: TGCGCCAGCAGCTTGGCAGAGAGCTCCTACAATGAGCAGTTCTTC.

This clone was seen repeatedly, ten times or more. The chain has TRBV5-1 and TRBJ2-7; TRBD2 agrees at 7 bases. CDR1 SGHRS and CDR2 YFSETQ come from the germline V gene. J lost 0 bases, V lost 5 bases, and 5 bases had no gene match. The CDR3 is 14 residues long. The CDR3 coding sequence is TGCGCCAGCAGTAAAGCGGGGACCTCCTACGAGCAGTACTTC. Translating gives CASSKAGTSYEQYF.

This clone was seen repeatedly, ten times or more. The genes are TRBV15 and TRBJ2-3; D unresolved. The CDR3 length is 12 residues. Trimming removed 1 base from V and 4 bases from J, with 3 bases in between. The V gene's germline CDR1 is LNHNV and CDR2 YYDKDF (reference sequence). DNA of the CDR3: TGTGCCACCAGCAGAGTCCCAGATACGCAGTATTTT. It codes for CATSRVPDTQYF.

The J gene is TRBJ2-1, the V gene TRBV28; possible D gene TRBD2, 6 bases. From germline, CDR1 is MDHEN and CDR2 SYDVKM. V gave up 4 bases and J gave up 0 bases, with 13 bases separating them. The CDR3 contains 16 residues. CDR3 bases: TGTGCCAGCAGTTCCTATAGCGGCAACTCCTACAATGAGCAGTTCTTC. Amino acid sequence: CASSSYSGNSYNEQFF.

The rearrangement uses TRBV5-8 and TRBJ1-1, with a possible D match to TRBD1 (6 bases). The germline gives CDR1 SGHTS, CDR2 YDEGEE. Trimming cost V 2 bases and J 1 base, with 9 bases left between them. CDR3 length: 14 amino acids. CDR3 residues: CASSFRQANTEAFF. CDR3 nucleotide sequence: TGTGCCAGCAGCTTCAGACAGGCGAACACTGAAGCTTTCTTT.

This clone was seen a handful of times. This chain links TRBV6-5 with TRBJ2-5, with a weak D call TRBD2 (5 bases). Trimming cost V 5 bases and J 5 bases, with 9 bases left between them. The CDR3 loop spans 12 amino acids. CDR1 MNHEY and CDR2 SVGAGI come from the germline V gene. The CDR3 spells CASSSRRETQYF. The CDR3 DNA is TGTGCCAGCAGTAGCCGGAGGGAGACCCAGTACTTC.

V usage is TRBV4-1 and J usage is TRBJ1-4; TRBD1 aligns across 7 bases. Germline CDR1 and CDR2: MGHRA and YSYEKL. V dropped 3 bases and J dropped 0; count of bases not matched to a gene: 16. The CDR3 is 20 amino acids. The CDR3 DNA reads TGCGCCAGCAGCCAGCGCATATTGACAGGGACCGTTGCAACTAATGAAAAACTGTTTTTT. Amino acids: CASSQRILTGTVATNEKLFF.

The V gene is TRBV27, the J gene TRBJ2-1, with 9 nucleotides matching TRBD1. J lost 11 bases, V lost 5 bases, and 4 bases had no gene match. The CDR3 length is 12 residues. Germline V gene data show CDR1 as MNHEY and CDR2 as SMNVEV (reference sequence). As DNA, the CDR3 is TGTGCCAGCAGTCCGGGACAGGGCCAGCAGTTCTTC. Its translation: CASSPGQGQQFF.

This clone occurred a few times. CDR3 in amino acids: CASSEDHITQPQHF. The CDR3 DNA sequence: TGTGCCAGCAGCGAGGATCACATAACGCAGCCCCAGCATTTT. This chain joins TRBV7-9 and TRBJ1-5; D call uncertain. CDR1 is SEHNR, CDR2 FQNEAQ, per germline (reference sequence). This CDR3 comprises 14 residues. Deletions cut 5 bases from V and 7 bases from J, with 15 bases between.

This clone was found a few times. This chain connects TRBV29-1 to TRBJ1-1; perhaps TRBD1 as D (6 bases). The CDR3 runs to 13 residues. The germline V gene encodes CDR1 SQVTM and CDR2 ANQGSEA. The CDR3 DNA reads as TGCACCATTATAAGGGGGTTGAACACTGAAGCTTTCTTT. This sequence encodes CTIIRGLNTEAFF. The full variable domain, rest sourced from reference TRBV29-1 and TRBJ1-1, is SAVISQKPSRDICQRGTSLTIQCQVDSQVTMMFWYRQQPGQSLTLIATANQGSEATYESGFVIDKFPISRPNLTFSTLTVSNMSPEDSSIYLCTIIRGLNTEAFFGQGTRLTVV.

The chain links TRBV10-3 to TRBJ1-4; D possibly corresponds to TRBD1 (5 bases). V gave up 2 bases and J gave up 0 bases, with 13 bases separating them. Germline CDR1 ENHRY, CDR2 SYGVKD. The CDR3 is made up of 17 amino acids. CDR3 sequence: CAISEVRRGATNEKLFF. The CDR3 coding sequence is TGTGCCATCAGTGAGGTTCGACGGGGGGCAACTAATGAAAAACTGTTTTTT.

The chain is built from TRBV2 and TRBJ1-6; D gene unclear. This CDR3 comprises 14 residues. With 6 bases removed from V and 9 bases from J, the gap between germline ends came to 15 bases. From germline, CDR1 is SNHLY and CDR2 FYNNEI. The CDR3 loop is CASSPSPVGSPLHF. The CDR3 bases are TGTGCCAGCAGCCCTTCCCCGGTGGGTTCACCCCTCCACTTT.

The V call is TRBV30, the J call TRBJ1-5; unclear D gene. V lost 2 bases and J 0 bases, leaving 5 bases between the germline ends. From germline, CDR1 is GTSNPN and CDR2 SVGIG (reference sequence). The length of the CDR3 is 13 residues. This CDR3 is CAWSPPSNQPQHF. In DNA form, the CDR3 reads TGTGCCTGGAGTCCTCCTAGCAATCAGCCCCAGCATTTT.

The CDR3 loop is CASSLEGVGSGNTIYF. Here the CDR3 DNA reads TGTGCCAGCAGCTTGGAGGGAGTCGGCTCTGGAAACACCATATATTTT. V is TRBV5-6 and J is TRBJ1-3; no definite D call. The V gene's germline CDR1 is SGHDT and CDR2 YYEEEE. V lost 0 bases and J lost 0, with 10 bases in between. This CDR3 contains 16 residues.

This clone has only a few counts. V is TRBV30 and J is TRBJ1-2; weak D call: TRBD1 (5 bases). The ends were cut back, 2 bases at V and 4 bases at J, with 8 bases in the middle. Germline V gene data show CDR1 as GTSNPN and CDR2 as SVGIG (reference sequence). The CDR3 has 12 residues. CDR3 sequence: CAWSRGSYGYTF. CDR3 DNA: TGTGCCTGGAGTCGGGGGAGCTATGGCTACACCTTC.

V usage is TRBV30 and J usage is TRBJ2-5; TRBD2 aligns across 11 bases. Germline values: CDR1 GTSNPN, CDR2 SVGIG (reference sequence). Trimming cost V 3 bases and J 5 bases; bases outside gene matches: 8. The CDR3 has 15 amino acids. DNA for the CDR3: TGTGCCTGGAGCGACCTAGCGGGGGGCCGGGAGACCCAGTACTTC. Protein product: CAWSDLAGGRETQYF.

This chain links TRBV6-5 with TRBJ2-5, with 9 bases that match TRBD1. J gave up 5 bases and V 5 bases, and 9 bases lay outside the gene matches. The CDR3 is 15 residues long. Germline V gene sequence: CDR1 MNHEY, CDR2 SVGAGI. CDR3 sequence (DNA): TGTGCCAGCAGTACACCGGGACAGGGTCGGGAGACCCAGTACTTC. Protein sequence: CASSTPGQGRETQYF.

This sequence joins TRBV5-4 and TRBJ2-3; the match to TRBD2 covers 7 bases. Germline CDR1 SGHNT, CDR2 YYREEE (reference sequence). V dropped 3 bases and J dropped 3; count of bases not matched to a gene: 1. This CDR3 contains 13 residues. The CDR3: CASSWRGTDTQYF. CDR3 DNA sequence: TGTGCCAGCAGCTGGCGGGGGACAGATACGCAGTATTTT. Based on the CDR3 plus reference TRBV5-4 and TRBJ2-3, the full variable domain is ETGVTQSPTHLIKTRGQQVTLRCSSQSGHNTVSWYQQALGQGPQFIFQYYREEENGRGNFPPRFSGLQFPNYSSELNVNALELDDSALYLCASSWRGTDTQYFGPGTRLTVL.

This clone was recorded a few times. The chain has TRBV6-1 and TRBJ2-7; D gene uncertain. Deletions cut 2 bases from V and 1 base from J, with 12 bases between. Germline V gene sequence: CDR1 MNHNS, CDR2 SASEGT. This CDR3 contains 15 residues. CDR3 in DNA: TGTGCCAGCAGTGAAAGGTCTGGCAGTTCCTACGAGCAGTACTTC. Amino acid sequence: CASSERSGSSYEQYF.

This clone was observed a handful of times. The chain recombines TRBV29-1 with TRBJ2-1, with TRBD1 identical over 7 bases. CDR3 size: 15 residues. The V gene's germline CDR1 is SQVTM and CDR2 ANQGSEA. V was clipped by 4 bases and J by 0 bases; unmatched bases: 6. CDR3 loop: CSVVRGQSSYNEQFF. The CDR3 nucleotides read TGCAGCGTTGTTCGGGGACAGAGCTCCTACAATGAGCAGTTCTTC.

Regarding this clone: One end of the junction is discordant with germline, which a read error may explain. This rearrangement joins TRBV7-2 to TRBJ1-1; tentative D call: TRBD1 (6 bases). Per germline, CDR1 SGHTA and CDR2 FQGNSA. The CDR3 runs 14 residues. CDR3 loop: CASILQGGYTEAFF. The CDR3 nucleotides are TGTGCCAGCATCTTACAGGGAGGTTACACTGAAGCTTTCTTT.

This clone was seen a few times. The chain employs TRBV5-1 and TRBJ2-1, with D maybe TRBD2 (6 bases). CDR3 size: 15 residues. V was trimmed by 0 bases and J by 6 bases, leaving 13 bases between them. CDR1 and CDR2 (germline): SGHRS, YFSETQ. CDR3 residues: CASSLDGGRGNEQFF. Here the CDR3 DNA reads TGCGCCAGCAGCTTGGACGGGGGTCGTGGCAATGAGCAGTTCTTC.

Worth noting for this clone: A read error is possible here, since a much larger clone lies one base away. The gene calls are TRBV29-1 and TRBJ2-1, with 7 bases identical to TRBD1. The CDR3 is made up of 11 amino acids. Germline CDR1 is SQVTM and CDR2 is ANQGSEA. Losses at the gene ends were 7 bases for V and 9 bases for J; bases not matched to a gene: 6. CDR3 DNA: TGCAGCGGTAGACAGGGTACTGAGCAGTTCTTC. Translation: CSGRQGTEQFF.

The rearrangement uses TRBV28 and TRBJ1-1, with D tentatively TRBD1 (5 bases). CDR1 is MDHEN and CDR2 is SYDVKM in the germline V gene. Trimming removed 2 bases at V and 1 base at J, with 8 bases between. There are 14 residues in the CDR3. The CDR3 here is CASSLTGPNTEAFF. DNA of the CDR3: TGTGCCAGCAGTTTAACGGGGCCGAACACTGAAGCTTTCTTT.

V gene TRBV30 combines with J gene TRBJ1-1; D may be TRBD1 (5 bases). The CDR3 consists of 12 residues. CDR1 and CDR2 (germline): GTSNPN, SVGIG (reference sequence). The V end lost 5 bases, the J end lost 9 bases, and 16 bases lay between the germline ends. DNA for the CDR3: TGTGCCTGGTGGGGGACCTACCTTAAAGCTTTCTTT. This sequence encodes CAWWGTYLKAFF.